The 4 T cell receptor beta chains presented below share a single source sample, sequenced in a study of shared clonotypes between healthy human individuals (dated by TCRdb to about 2020). The method behind the library was the immunoSEQ multiplex PCR assay. Here the immuneACCESS table is served through TCRdb, limited to in-frame sequences with V and J called. Missing clones are a known gap in these copies; in checked studies unresolved V genes cover under half, and the rest lacks a known reason. The table for this sample lists 2 million to 2.5 million clones; over 90% of them were counted only once. Of the sample, 0.3% to 0.4% falls within the top ten clones. Input material: naive CD4+ T cells from PBMCs. The meaning of the sample's cell subset or site label: CD45RA+ positively selected. All receptors come from a man aged 18 to 30 in good health. Some clones in this sample may be carry-over from other donors' samples.

V gene TRBV5-1 combines with J gene TRBJ2-3; possible D gene TRBD1, 6 bases. Germline loops: CDR1 SGHRS, CDR2 YFSETQ. The length of the CDR3 is 14 residues. Trimming cost V 4 bases and J 1 base, with 10 bases left between them. The DNA for the CDR3 is TGCGCCAGCAGCACGACAGGACGCACAGATACGCAGTATTTT. It specifies CASSTTGRTDTQYF.

The rearrangement joins TRBV5-1 to TRBJ2-1; 11 nucleotides line up with TRBD2. The V gene's germline CDR1 is SGHRS and CDR2 YFSETQ. With 6 bases clipped from V and 3 bases from J, the junction kept 5 bases outside the gene matches. This CDR3 comprises 15 residues. CDR3 nucleotide sequence: TGCGCCAGCACGAGGCTAGCGGGAGGCTACAATGAGCAGTTCTTC. Translated: CASTRLAGGYNEQFF.

V usage is TRBV14 and J usage is TRBJ1-2; unclear D gene. V shed 1 base and J shed 5 bases, with 8 bases lying between them. Germline assignment: CDR1 SGHDN and CDR2 FVKESK. This CDR3 contains 13 residues. The DNA of the CDR3 is TGTGCCAGCAGCCAAGGATCACGGTATGGCTACACCTTC. Its translation is CASSQGSRYGYTF. Based on the CDR3 plus reference TRBV14 and TRBJ1-2, the full variable domain is EAGVTQFPSHSVIEKGQTVTLRCDPISGHDNLYWYRRVMGKEIKFLLHFVKESKQDESGMPNNRFLAERTGGTYSTLKVQPAELEDSGVYFCASSQGSRYGYTFGSGTRLTVV.

This chain joins TRBV7-2 and TRBJ1-4, with 8 bases fitting TRBD1. Per germline, CDR1 SGHTA and CDR2 FQGNSA. The CDR3 has 15 amino acids. J lost 5 bases, V lost 6 bases, and 8 bases had no gene match. CDR3 sequence (DNA): TGTGCCAGCAGTCGTGACAGGGGACAGAATGAAAAACTGTTTTTT. Protein product: CASSRDRGQNEKLFF.